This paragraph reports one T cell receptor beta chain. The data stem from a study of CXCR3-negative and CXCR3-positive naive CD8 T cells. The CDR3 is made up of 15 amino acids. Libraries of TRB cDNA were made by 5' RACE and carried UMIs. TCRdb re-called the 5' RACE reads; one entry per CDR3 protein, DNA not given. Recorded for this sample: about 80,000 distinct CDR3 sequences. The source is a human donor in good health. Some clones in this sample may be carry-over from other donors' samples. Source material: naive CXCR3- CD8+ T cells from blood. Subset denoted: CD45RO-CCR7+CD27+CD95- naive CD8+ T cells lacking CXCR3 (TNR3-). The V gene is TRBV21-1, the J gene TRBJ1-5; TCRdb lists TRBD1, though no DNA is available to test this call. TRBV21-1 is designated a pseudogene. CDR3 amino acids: CASSFRDRVGQPQHF.